This TCR beta chain was sequenced for a study of blood T cell repertoires in COVID-19. This CDR3 is built from 17 residues. V trimming: 2 bases; J trimming: 6 bases; junction bases outside the gene matches: 6. The germline gives CDR1 MNHEY, CDR2 SVGEGT. In the original analysis: Amplification from reference gene primers served as the basis for estimated nucleated cell counts. Profiling relied on immunoSEQ multiplex PCR, and the TCRdb table lists in-frame clones only, not all of them. V, J and clone size are those of that table, while D and trimming were read from the DNA. The sample shows more than 250,000 clones, roughly 86% of them seen only once. Participants came from about two dozen US areas, aged about 18 to 95 years.

This clonotype was sampled from a woman aged 18-29 years who had recovered from COVID-19. This rearrangement joins TRBV6-2 or TRBV6-3 to TRBJ2-2; 13 nucleotides align to TRBD2. Sequencing was performed on PBMCs or T cells enriched from blood (not recorded which). The CDR3 DNA is TGTGCCAGCAGTTACCTAGTTGGACTAGCGGGAGCCGGGGAGCTGTTTTTT. Encoded protein: CASSYLVGLAGAGELFF.